A selection of T cell receptor beta chains follows, all from one sample in a study of blood T cell repertoires in COVID-19. Method: immunoSEQ multiplex PCR; TCRdb's copy keeps in-frame clones and lacks some. Of 250,000 to 300,000 clones listed, around 86% are singletons. Sequencing input: peripheral blood. The receptors come from a man younger than 30 with active or convalescent COVID-19. Both conserved end residues are part of each CDR3. The D gene is left open where the match is weak. Not every row has a clone size; where given, it reads once, few, many or a size class.

J | D | size | V | DNA | CDR3
TRBJ2-7 | TRBD1 | few | TRBV6-5 | TGTGCCAGCAGTTACTCGGACAGGCCGTACGAGCAGTACTTC | CASSYSDRPYEQYF
TRBJ2-3 | - | - | TRBV7-9 | TGTGCCAGCAGGCGGGAAAGCACAGATACGCAGTATTTT | CASRRESTDTQYF
TRBJ2-7 | TRBD2 | - | TRBV5-1 | TGCGCCAGCAGCTCCAGCTCAGGGAGGGGAGTCTACGAGCAGTACTTC | CASSSSSGRGVYEQYF
TRBJ1-1 | TRBD1 | - | TRBV6-5 | TGTGCCAGCAGTTACTCGAACAGGGGGGGCACTGAAGCTTTCTTT | CASSYSNRGGTEAFF
TRBJ2-1 | - | once | TRBV24-1 | TGTGCCACCGAGCCCCTGTCGGGCAATGAGCAGTTCTTC | CATEPLSGNEQFF
TRBJ2-1 | TRBD1 | - | TRBV3-1/TRBV3-2 | TGTGCCAGCAGCGGGGACAGGGCTTCCTACAATGAGCAGTTCTTC | CASSGDRASYNEQFF
TRBJ1-2 | - | - | TRBV5-1 | TGCGCCAGCAGCTTGGATTGGGACACGACCACCTTC | CASSLDWDTTTF
TRBJ1-5 | - | - | TRBV6-5 | TGTGCCAGCAGTTACTCGTCCAGGGTCAATCAGCCCCAGCATTTT | CASSYSSRVNQPQHF
TRBJ2-3 | - | - | TRBV11-2 | TGTGCCAGCAGCAGCGGTGTGAGAGATACGCAGTATTTT | CASSSGVRDTQYF
TRBJ1-5 | TRBD1 | - | TRBV5-4 | TGTGCCAGCAGCCCTTACCCAGAGACAGGGGGTCAGCCCCAGCATTTT | CASSPYPETGGQPQHF
TRBJ1-4 | - | - | TRBV25-1 | TGTGCCAGCAGTCTAACAGGGGAAAAACTGTTTTTT | CASSLTGEKLFF
TRBJ1-1 | TRBD1 | - | TRBV9 | TGTGCCAGCAGCGTGGGGGACAGGGTTCGCGTCCCAAAGTTGTTCTTT | CASSVGDRVRVPKLFF
TRBJ2-7 | - | - | TRBV6-5 | TGTGCCAGCAGTCAGGGCGAGCAGTACTTC | CASSQGEQYF
TRBJ2-7 | - | - | TRBV30 | TGTGCCTGGAAGAATTATTCCGGGACTGTACCCTACGAGCAGTACTTC | CAWKNYSGTVPYEQYF
TRBJ2-1 | - | - | TRBV4-3 | TGCGCCAGCAGCCAAGGACTTAGCTACAATGAGCAGTTCTTC | CASSQGLSYNEQFF
TRBJ2-6 | - | - | TRBV5-1 | TGCGCCAGCAGCCCGAGCCTAGGGGCTGCCTCTGGGGCCAACGTCCTGACTTTC | CASSPSLGAASGANVLTF
TRBJ2-7 | TRBD2 | once | TRBV19 | TGTGCCAGAACGGGAACTTCTAGCGGGAGAACCTACGAGCAGTACTTC | CARTGTSSGRTYEQYF
TRBJ2-2 | TRBD2 | many | TRBV7-9 | TGTGCCAGCAGCTTAGGACTAGCGGGTGAGACCGGGGAGCTGTTTTTT | CASSLGLAGETGELFF
TRBJ1-5 | - | - | TRBV24-1 | TGTGCCCCCGATGAGCTGCCCCAGCATTTT | CAPDELPQHF
TRBJ1-1 | - | - | TRBV28 | TGTGCCAGCAGTTTATTTCGGGGGAGGGCCAAGGATTTCTTT | CASSLFRGRAKDFF